This T cell receptor (beta chain) stems from a study of T cells in Graves' hyperthyroidism and ophthalmopathy. Whole-study findings and limits: Blood also carried most thyroid clonotypes expanded above 0.001. The model made its ophthalmopathy prediction, and onset followed a median approximately 6 months later.

This clonotype was counted between two and nine times. The antigen remains unidentified. What was amplified from RNA transcripts were TCR beta CDR3 regions. HTBI primers drove first-round RT-PCR of the TCR CDR3. TCRdb re-analysed the multiplex PCR reads in MiXCR, keeping a single row per CDR3 protein. The sample carries about 160,000 distinct CDR3 sequences, 9.4% recorded once. Per the germline V gene, CDR1 is SGHVS and CDR2 is FNYEAQ. V lost 1 base and J lost 3; bases outside the gene matches: 9. This CDR3 has 17 amino acids. The blood specimen was taken at initial hyperthyroidism diagnosis, before any ophthalmopathy symptoms.

Material: blood. The origin of this receptor is a woman aged 18-35 years with Graves' hyperthyroidism that later progressed to Graves' ophthalmopathy. V gene TRBV7-6 combines with J gene TRBJ2-3, with 8 bases aligning to TRBD1. The CDR3 nucleotides read TGTGCCAGCAGCTTAGACCTCCCTAGACAGGGGACAGATACGCAGTATTTT. Its translation is CASSLDLPRQGTDTQYF.